The 30 T cell receptor beta chains listed next were all sequenced from one sample in a study of T cells in Graves' hyperthyroidism and ophthalmopathy. RNA transcripts provided the source from which TCR beta CDR3 regions were amplified. An initial round of RT-PCR targeting the TCR CDR3 relied on the HTBI primer set. Via MiXCR, TCRdb re-called the multiplex PCR reads, giving one row per CDR3 protein. Here the sample spans a few hundred thousand distinct CDR3 sequences, roughly 14% being singletons. Input material: blood. The source is a woman between 18 and 29 years old with Graves' hyperthyroidism.

This clonotype has ten or more counts. The chain joins TRBV18 to TRBJ1-1, with unresolved D. The CDR3 is made up of 17 amino acids. Trimming took 6 bases from V and 3 from J, leaving 23 bases between them. Germline loops: CDR1 KGHSH, CDR2 LQKENI. Here the CDR3 reads CASSPSGTNDPYTEAFF. The CDR3, as DNA: TGTGCCAGCTCCCCCAGTGGCACCAATGACCCTTACACTGAAGCTTTCTTT.

This clonotype has ten or more counts. The rearrangement joins TRBV7-9 to TRBJ2-7; D possibly uses TRBD1 or TRBD2 (5 bases each). Germline-derived CDR1 and CDR2 are SEHNR and FQNEAQ (reference sequence). Trimming took 7 bases from V and 3 from J, leaving 16 bases between them. The CDR3 is 14 residues long. In DNA, the CDR3 is TGTGCCAGCACCACCGGGGCAAAATACTACGAGCAGTACTTC. It codes for CASTTGAKYYEQYF.

This clonotype has a count of ten or more. V and J are TRBV10-3 and TRBJ2-3; 13 bases line up with TRBD2. Germline V CDR1 and CDR2: ENHRY, SYGVKD. This CDR3 region has 17 residues. With 6 bases clipped from V and 1 base from J, the junction kept 7 bases outside the gene matches. CDR3 DNA: TGTGCCATCAGACCAGCCGGGACTAGCGGGGGCACAGATACGCAGTATTTT. It specifies CAIRPAGTSGGTDTQYF.

V gene TRBV15 combines with J gene TRBJ2-2; D is unclear. In germline, CDR1 is LNHNV, CDR2 YYDKDF (reference sequence). The V end lost 5 bases, the J end lost 3 bases, and 10 bases lay between the germline ends. The CDR3 is made up of 14 amino acids. Written as DNA, the CDR3 is TGTGCCACCAGCCAAGTCCAGGACACCGGGGAGCTGTTTTTT. Amino acids: CATSQVQDTGELFF.

This clonotype was observed a handful of times. This chain links TRBV7-2 with TRBJ1-5; D is perhaps TRBD1 (6 bases). Germline lookup yields CDR1 SGHTA and CDR2 FQGNSA. With 2 bases removed from V and 8 bases from J, the gap between germline ends came to 13 bases. CDR3 length: 14 residues. The CDR3 loop reads CASSLNRDFKPQHF. The CDR3 bases are TGTGCCAGCAGCTTAAACAGGGACTTCAAGCCCCAGCATTTT.

This clonotype was recorded many times. The chain carries TRBV5-1 and TRBJ2-7, with D possibly matching TRBD2 (5 bases). The CDR3 has 13 amino acids. Germline CDR1 reads SGHRS; CDR2 reads YFSETQ. V was pared by 7 bases and J by 1 base, with 12 bases between. CDR3 region: CASSMGGSYEQYF. The DNA of the CDR3 is TGCGCCAGCTCCATGGGCGGGTCCTACGAGCAGTACTTC.

This clonotype has at least ten counts. The chain links TRBV7-8 to TRBJ2-3; possible D gene TRBD1, 6 bases. The length of the CDR3 is 16 residues. Looked up from germline, CDR1 is SGHVS and CDR2 is FQNEAQ. V was trimmed by 5 bases and J by 2 bases, leaving 17 bases between them. CDR3 sequence (DNA): TGTGCCAGCAGCCTCCGAGGGACAACTGTCACAGATACGCAGTATTTT. It encodes CASSLRGTTVTDTQYF. The whole variable domain, filled in from reference TRBV7-8 and TRBJ2-3, reads GAGVSQSPRYKVAKRGQDVALRCDPISGHVSLFWYQQALGQGPEFLTYFQNEAQLDKSGLPSDRFFAERPEGSVSTLKIQRTQQEDSAVYLCASSLRGTTVTDTQYFGPGTRLTVL.

This clonotype occurred a few times. V usage is TRBV7-3 and J usage is TRBJ2-2, with TRBD2 matching over 10 bases. Germline V lookup: CDR1 SGHTA, CDR2 FQGTGA. CDR3 length equals 16 residues. The junction had 8 bases not matched to a gene; V was cut back by 4 bases and J by 6 bases. The CDR3 nucleotides read TGTGCCAGCAGCTCCCCCCTAGCGGGAGTCGCCGGGGAGCTGTTTTTT. This translates into CASSSPLAGVAGELFF.

The V call is TRBV7-9, the J call TRBJ1-1, with D unresolved. The germline V and J ends were trimmed by 5 bases and 3 bases, with 7 bases remaining between them. Germline CDR1 reads SEHNR; CDR2 reads FQNEAQ (reference sequence). The CDR3 length is 12 residues. CDR3 region: CASSPLHTEAFF. The CDR3 DNA reads as TGTGCCAGCAGCCCCCTTCACACTGAAGCTTTCTTT.

As DNA, the CDR3 is TGTGCCAGCAGTTACGGAACGGGGTCCACTGAAGCTTTCTTT. Encoded protein: CASSYGTGSTEAFF. This chain joins TRBV6-5 and TRBJ1-1, with unresolved D. CDR1 and CDR2 (germline): MNHEY, SVGAGI. V was clipped by 2 bases and J by 4 bases, with 11 bases between them. The CDR3 totals 14 residues.

The gene calls are TRBV6-1 and TRBJ2-3; tentatively, D is TRBD1 (6 bases). Trimming pared 8 bases from V and 9 bases from J, leaving 12 bases between. CDR1 and CDR2 from the germline V gene are MNHNS and SASEGT. The CDR3 is 11 amino acids. This chain's CDR3 is CASRTGRTQYF. DNA for the CDR3: TGTGCCAGCCGAACAGGGCGCACGCAGTATTTT.

This clonotype was picked up many times. This chain uses TRBV28 with TRBJ2-1; the D is unclear. Germline values: CDR1 MDHEN, CDR2 SYDVKM. The V end was cut by 2 bases, the J end by 3 bases, with 14 bases between. There are 16 residues in the CDR3. The CDR3 spells CASSLEYQRLYNEQFF. CDR3 nucleotide sequence: TGTGCCAGCAGTTTAGAGTACCAGAGACTCTACAATGAGCAGTTCTTC.

CDR3 coding DNA: TGTGCCAGCAGAGGTCAGGACAGGGTGAGATATGGCTACACCTTC. Residues: CASRGQDRVRYGYTF. This chain links TRBV2 with TRBJ1-2; TRBD1 agrees at 8 bases. Germline V lookup: CDR1 SNHLY, CDR2 FYNNEI. The CDR3 sequence is 15 residues long. J gave up 5 bases and V 6 bases, and 11 bases lay outside the gene matches.

This clonotype was observed many times. This sequence joins TRBV6-2 or TRBV6-3 and TRBJ2-5; 12 bases align to TRBD2. Trimming removed 5 bases from V and 2 bases from J; junction bases left unmatched: 3. This CDR3 region has 15 residues. Germline-derived CDR1 and CDR2 are MNHEY and SVGEGT. This CDR3 reads CASSRLAGVQETQYF. CDR3 nucleotides: TGTGCCAGCAGTCGACTAGCGGGGGTTCAAGAGACCCAGTACTTC.

In nucleotides, the CDR3 is TGCGCCAGCAGCCTCAAGCGGGAGATAAAGACCCAGTACTTC. This translates into CASSLKREIKTQYF. This chain links TRBV4-1 with TRBJ2-5; 8 positions match TRBD2. Per germline, CDR1 MGHRA and CDR2 YSYEKL. V shed 4 bases and J 6 bases; nucleotides not matched to a gene: 7. This CDR3 comprises 14 residues.

The chain recombines TRBV25-1 with TRBJ2-2; TRBD1 matches 12 bases. In germline, CDR1 is MGHDK, CDR2 SYGVNS. V was pared by 6 bases and J by 6 bases, with 2 bases of the junction left unmatched. This CDR3 has 14 residues. Here the CDR3 reads CASRGQGAPGELFF. The DNA of the CDR3 is TGTGCCAGCAGGGGACAGGGGGCGCCCGGGGAGCTGTTTTTT.

The chain has TRBV3-1 and TRBJ2-7; 9 nucleotides align to TRBD1. The length of the CDR3 is 17 residues. J lost 2 bases, V lost 4 bases, and 12 bases had no gene match. CDR1 is LGHDT and CDR2 is YNNKEL in the germline V gene (reference sequence). The CDR3 nucleotides read TGTGCCAGCAGCCGCAAAGGACCGGGACAGGGTGCCTACGAGCAGTACTTC. This gives the protein CASSRKGPGQGAYEQYF.

The rearrangement joins TRBV20-1 to TRBJ2-1; 13 positions agree with TRBD2. The CDR3 contains 19 residues. Germline lookup yields CDR1 DFQATT and CDR2 SNEGSKA (reference sequence). CDR3 in DNA: TGCAGCTCGGACCCCCTGACTAGCGGGGGGCCCGGCCCCTACAATGAGCAGTTCTTC. This translates into CSSDPLTSGGPGPYNEQFF.

This sequence joins TRBV10-3 and TRBJ1-2; a possible D gene is TRBD1 (6 bases). The CDR3 length is 12 residues. Germline V lookup: CDR1 ENHRY, CDR2 SYGVKD. V shed 7 bases and J shed 6 bases, with 12 bases lying between them. For the CDR3, the DNA is TGTGCCATCAACAGGCAGGGGAATGGCTACACCTTC. As protein: CAINRQGNGYTF.

This clonotype was recorded a few times. The genes are TRBV5-6 and TRBJ2-7, with D possibly TRBD1 on 5 matching bases. CDR1 is SGHDT, CDR2 YYEEEE, per germline. CDR3 length: 12 amino acids. The V end was cut by 4 bases, the J end by 3 bases, with 8 bases between. Here the CDR3 reads CASSAGNYEQYF. The CDR3 DNA is TGTGCCAGCAGCGCAGGGAACTACGAGCAGTACTTC.

The rearrangement joins TRBV3-1 to TRBJ2-4; 13 bases agree with TRBD2. From germline, CDR1 is LGHDT and CDR2 YNNKEL (reference sequence). After removal of 1 base from V and 0 bases from J, the junction contained 3 bases not matched to a gene. The CDR3 sequence is 18 residues long. CDR3 in DNA: TGTGCCAGCAGCCAAGGACTAGCGGGAGGAGGAGCCAAAAACATTCAGTACTTC. This codes for CASSQGLAGGGAKNIQYF.

The V gene is TRBV4-1, the J gene TRBJ1-3; D is undetermined. Germline CDR1 MGHRA, CDR2 YSYEKL. The CDR3 extends over 19 amino acids. V was pared by 6 bases and J by 0 bases, with 24 bases between. CDR3 amino acids: CASSPSGIGIRTSGNTIYF. The CDR3 bases are TGCGCCAGCAGTCCGTCGGGAATCGGAATTAGAACCTCTGGAAACACCATATATTTT.

As to this clonotype: This may stem from a read error, because a much larger clone lies one nucleotide away. The chain recombines TRBV6-2 or TRBV6-3 with TRBJ1-4; D call uncertain. This CDR3 is 15 amino acids long. The germline V gene has CDR1 MNHEY and CDR2 SVGEGT. The CDR3 loop reads CASGYSGRPNEKLFF. CDR3 nucleotide sequence: TGTGCCAGCGGTTACTCGGGCAGACCTAATGAAAAACTGTTTTTT.

The gene calls are TRBV27 and TRBJ1-1; 7 positions agree with TRBD1. This CDR3 comprises 15 residues. After removal of 4 bases from V and 3 bases from J, the junction contained 8 bases not matched to a gene. The germline V gene has CDR1 MNHEY and CDR2 SMNVEV (reference sequence). The CDR3 spells CASSSMTGPYTEAFF. CDR3 DNA: TGTGCCAGCAGTTCCATGACAGGGCCATACACTGAAGCTTTCTTT.

This clonotype was counted ten times or more. The gene calls are TRBV7-9 and TRBJ2-5, with TRBD1 matching 8 bases. Unmatched junction bases numbered 10, after V lost 5 bases and J lost 5 bases. The CDR3 is 15 amino acids. The germline V gene encodes CDR1 SEHNR and CDR2 FQNEAQ (reference sequence). CDR3 region: CASSADQGAGETQYF. The CDR3 DNA reads TGTGCCAGCAGCGCAGACCAGGGGGCGGGGGAGACCCAGTACTTC.

This clonotype was found many times. This chain joins TRBV6-1 and TRBJ2-2; 11 bases map to TRBD2. Trimming cost V 4 bases and J 3 bases; bases outside gene matches: 1. The germline CDR1 and CDR2 sequences are MNHNS and SASEGT. This CDR3 has 15 residues. CDR3 coding DNA: TGTGCCAGCAGTGGACTAGCGGGATACACCGGGGAGCTGTTTTTT. The encoded protein is CASSGLAGYTGELFF.

The chain uses TRBV20-1 and TRBJ2-2, with 8 bases fitting TRBD2. Germline CDR1 is DFQATT and CDR2 is SNEGSKA (reference sequence). The CDR3 covers 16 residues. The V gene end was trimmed by 1 base and the J gene end by 4 bases; junction bases not matched to a gene: 8. This CDR3 reads CSARAAGTSITGELFF. The DNA of the CDR3 is TGCAGTGCTAGAGCAGCCGGGACTAGTATCACCGGGGAGCTGTTTTTT.

The chain employs TRBV9 and TRBJ2-5; TRBD1 is a possible D gene (6 bases). Germline V lookup: CDR1 SGDLS, CDR2 YYNGEE. The CDR3 totals 12 residues. V was shortened by 10 bases and J by 5 bases, with 15 bases between the two germline ends. DNA for the CDR3: TGTGCCGGGAAACAGGGAGCGGAGACCCAGTACTTC. Amino acid sequence: CAGKQGAETQYF.

The V and J genes are TRBV3-1 and TRBJ2-1; 9 positions match TRBD2. The CDR3 is 14 amino acids. V trimming: 6 bases; J trimming: 8 bases; junction bases outside the gene matches: 8. Germline CDR1 and CDR2: LGHDT and YNNKEL (reference sequence). The CDR3 loop reads CASRGGRAGDEQFF. The CDR3 nucleotides are TGTGCCAGCAGGGGCGGGAGGGCCGGGGATGAGCAGTTCTTC.

This clonotype was picked up many times. This chain links TRBV6-2 or TRBV6-3 with TRBJ2-1, with 15 bases matching TRBD2. The CDR3 sequence is 16 residues long. Per the germline V gene, CDR1 is MNHEY and CDR2 is SVGEGT. Trimming at V came to 6 bases and at J to 5 bases, leaving 5 bases not matched to a gene. The CDR3 is CASRRTSGGGNNEQFF. The CDR3 DNA is TGTGCCAGCAGGAGGACTAGCGGGGGGGGTAACAATGAGCAGTTCTTC.